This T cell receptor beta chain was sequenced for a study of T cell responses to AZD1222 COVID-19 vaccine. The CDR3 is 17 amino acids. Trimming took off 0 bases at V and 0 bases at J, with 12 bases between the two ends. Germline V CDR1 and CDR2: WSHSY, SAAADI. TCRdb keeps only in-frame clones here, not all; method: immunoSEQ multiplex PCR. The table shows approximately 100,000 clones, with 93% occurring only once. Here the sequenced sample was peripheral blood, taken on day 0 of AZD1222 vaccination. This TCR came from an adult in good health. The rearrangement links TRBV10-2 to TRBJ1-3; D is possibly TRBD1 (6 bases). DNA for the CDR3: TGCGCCAGCAGTGAGTCGATGGGACAACTCTCTGGAAACACCATATATTTT. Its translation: CASSESMGQLSGNTIYF.